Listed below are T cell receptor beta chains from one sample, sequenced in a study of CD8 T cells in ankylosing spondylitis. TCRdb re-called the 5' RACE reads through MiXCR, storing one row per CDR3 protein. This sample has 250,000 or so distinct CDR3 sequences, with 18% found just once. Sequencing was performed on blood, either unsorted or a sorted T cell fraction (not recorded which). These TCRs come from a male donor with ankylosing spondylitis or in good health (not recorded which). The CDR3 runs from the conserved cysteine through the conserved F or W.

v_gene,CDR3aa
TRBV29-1,CSASGPHSYEQYF
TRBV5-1,CASSLVSRVDEQYF
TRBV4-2,CASSQESAQQYF
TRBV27,CASSIRGSSNEQFF
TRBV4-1,CASSQRGLSGELFF
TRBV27,CASSWGTGVGNTIYF
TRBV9,CASSAEGIQLDTQYF
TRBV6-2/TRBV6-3,CASSYKVSLLTYEQYF
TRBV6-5,CASSYGVPGANVLTF
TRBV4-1,CASSPGAGMVYEQYF
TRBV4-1,CASSQLTGSYEQYF
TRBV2,CASSDPLAVSSYEQYF
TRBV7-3,CASSLQLAGADEQYF
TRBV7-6,CASRQGLAGDSGANVLTF
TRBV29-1,CSVAPGSHPYEQYF
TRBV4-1,CASSQEIGLVYEQYF
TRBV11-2,CASSGGLAFDTQYF
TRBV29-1,CSAFRETQYF
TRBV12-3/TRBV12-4,CASSTGTPREQYF
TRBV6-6,CAIFTGGNYGYTF
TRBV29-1,CSVSSGPYNEQFF
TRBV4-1,CASSQDMNTEAFF
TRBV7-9,CASSPSTRYEQYF
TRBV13,CAISPRTSGNSLAGELFF
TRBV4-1,CASSQGQGVDTQYF
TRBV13,CASSLFRSTENEQFF
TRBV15,CATSRASLGPTDTQYF
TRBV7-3,CASSSGFGGEQFF
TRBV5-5,CASSLTGGLDYNSPLHF
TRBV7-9,CASRGGRVPDTQYF
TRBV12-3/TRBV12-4,CASSGAEAFF
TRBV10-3,CAISESTRGGYEQYF
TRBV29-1,CSVHREVSGANVLTF
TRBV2,CASSESNQPQHF
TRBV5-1,CASSLLGGDEGEQYF
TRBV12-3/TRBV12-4,CASSLDRSTEAFF
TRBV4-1,CASSQVSDSGELFF
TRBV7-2,CASSPVGREAGKTQYF
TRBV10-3,CASGDARESSYEQYF
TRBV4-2,CASSGAARLAGGPGSYNEQFF